A single T cell receptor beta chain is shown here with its context. The data derive from a study of blood T cell repertoires in COVID-19. Profiling relied on immunoSEQ multiplex PCR, and the TCRdb table lists in-frame clones only, not all of them. The sample records roughly 250,000 clones, more than 70% being singletons. Participants reported their clinical history, and cohort assignment relied on those reports. Material: PBMCs or T cells enriched from blood (not recorded which). The sequence came from a woman in her thirties or forties with acute COVID-19.

The CDR3 loop reads CASSPAQGRQGDVGYTF. The CDR3 coding sequence is TGTGCCAGCTCACCTGCACAGGGACGCCAGGGGGATGTCGGCTACACCTTC. The rearrangement links TRBV18 to TRBJ1-2; 7 nucleotides agree with TRBD1. Losses at the gene ends were 3 bases for V and 8 bases for J; bases not matched to a gene: 18. The CDR3 totals 17 residues. Looked up from germline, CDR1 is KGHSH and CDR2 is LQKENI.